This is a list of T cell receptor beta chains from one sample in a study of tumor-infiltrating lymphocytes in primary liver carcinoma. TCRdb reprocessed the multiplex PCR reads via MiXCR and lists one record per CDR3 protein. Of just over 300,000 distinct CDR3 sequences listed, approximately 58% are singletons. The sample comprised peripheral blood. These receptors came from a woman aged 25 to 39 with primary liver carcinoma and hepatitis B virus infection. The CDR3 runs from the conserved cysteine through the conserved F or W. Fields, in order: D gene, clone size, V gene, J gene, CDR3 DNA, CDR3 protein. The D gene is left open where the match is weak. Where a row states a size, it is once, few, many or the class of an expanded clone; other rows omit it.

TRBD2	-	TRBV6-2/TRBV6-3	TRBJ2-1	TGCGTCAGCAGCCCGGGACTACCGGGAGTTCGGGAGCAGTTCTTC	CVSSPGLPGVREQFF
-	-	TRBV4-3	TRBJ2-6	TGCGCCGGCAGCCAAGCGACATCGCTGAGCTCTGGGGCCAACGTCCTGACTTTC	CAGSQATSLSSGANVLTF
-	once	TRBV13	TRBJ2-1	TGTGCCAGCAGCCCGAGCTGGTGGTGGGAGATCAATGAGCAGTTCTTC	CASSPSWWWEINEQFF
TRBD2	many	TRBV4-2	TRBJ2-7	TGTGCCAGCAGCCAAGCGAGCGGGAGTGATCACGAGCAGTACTTC	CASSQASGSDHEQYF
-	many	TRBV29-1	TRBJ2-3	TGCAGCGGACAACAGGGTCTCACCACAGATACGCAGTATTTT	CSGQQGLTTDTQYF
TRBD2	-	TRBV12-5	TRBJ2-1	TGTGCTAGTGGTTTATCCTTCGGGGGGATCAATGAGCAGTTCTTC	CASGLSFGGINEQFF
-	-	TRBV4-1	TRBJ2-5	TGCGCCAGAAGTCAGGGACATAACCAAGAGACCCAGTACTTC	CARSQGHNQETQYF
TRBD2	-	TRBV14	TRBJ2-7	TGTGCCAGCAGCCCGGGGGGTTCCGAGCAGTACTTC	CASSPGGSEQYF
TRBD2	few	TRBV13	TRBJ2-3	TGTGCCAGCAGCTTGCGCCTTGGACTAGCCGGAACGGAGGGAAAGCAGTATTTT	CASSLRLGLAGTEGKQYF
TRBD2	-	TRBV12-5	TRBJ2-7	TGTGTTAGTGGTCTGGGGACTAACTACGAGCAGTACTTC	CVSGLGTNYEQYF
TRBD2	once	TRBV23-1	TRBJ2-1	TGCGCCAGCAGTCAAAGTCTAGGCGGGAGCAGGAATGAGCAGTTCTTC	CASSQSLGGSRNEQFF
TRBD1	-	TRBV6-2/TRBV6-3	TRBJ2-7	TGTACCAGCAGCCCCTCGAATCGGGACAGGGCTTACGAGCAGTACTTC	CTSSPSNRDRAYEQYF
-	-	TRBV11-3	TRBJ2-3	TGTGCCAGCACCTTATCCTCAGAAGATACGCAGTATTTT	CASTLSSEDTQYF
-	-	TRBV10-3	TRBJ2-3	TGTGCCATCAGTCATTATAGCGGTACGCAGTATTTT	CAISHYSGTQYF
-	few	TRBV6-1	TRBJ1-2	TGTGCCAGCAGTGAAGGTTTCGGACAGAACTATGGCTACACCTTC	CASSEGFGQNYGYTF
TRBD1	few	TRBV5-5	TRBJ2-7	TGTGCCAGCAGCTCCCTCGGGACAGGGGATCCCTACGAGCAGTACTTC	CASSSLGTGDPYEQYF
TRBD1	-	TRBV29-1	TRBJ2-7	TGCTGCGTTGAAGTGACAGGGGTCTCCGACGAACAGTACTTC	CCVEVTGVSDEQYF
-	-	TRBV2	TRBJ1-5	TGTGCCAACAGTGAAGCGCGGGAAGCGGGGCATCAGCCCCAGCATTTT	CANSEAREAGHQPQHF
TRBD1	few	TRBV12-3/TRBV12-4	TRBJ2-3	TGTGCCAGCAGTCTGACAGGGGCAGATACGCAGTATTTT	CASSLTGADTQYF
TRBD2	few	TRBV5-1	TRBJ2-5	TGCGCCAGCAGCCTGACTAGCGGGATTGGGGAGACCCAGTACTTC	CASSLTSGIGETQYF
-	-	TRBV6-1	TRBJ2-3	TGTGCCAGCAGTCCGGGCCAGGGAAACATTAATACGCAGTATTTT	CASSPGQGNINTQYF
-	-	TRBV11-1	TRBJ2-1	-	CASSLVGNGSFNEEFF
-	many	TRBV6-6	TRBJ1-1	TGTGCCAGCAGTCCTATTCGGGGCCGGAACACTGAAGCTTTCTTT	CASSPIRGRNTEAFF
-	-	TRBV6-2/TRBV6-3	TRBJ2-2	TGTGCCAGCAGTTACACGCTCGACACCGGGGAGCTGTTTTTT	CASSYTLDTGELFF
-	-	TRBV28	TRBJ1-2	TGTGCCAGCAGTTTTGTTGTGCAGCGAAGAGGCTACACCTTC	CASSFVVQRRGYTF
-	-	TRBV14	TRBJ2-1	TGTGCCAGCAGCCAAGTTAGGGTTAGTATACATGAGCAGTTCTTC	CASSQVRVSIHEQFF
-	-	TRBV11-1	TRBJ2-6	TGTGCCAGCAGCTTGGCTAAATGGGACTCTGGGACCAACGTCCTGACTTTC	CASSLAKWDSGTNVLTF
-	-	TRBV29-1	TRBJ2-3	TGCAGCGTCGATATCACCCGAGTTGCGTATTTT	CSVDITRVAYF
TRBD2	-	TRBV6-5	TRBJ2-1	TGTGCCAGCAGTTACTCGACTAGCGGGAGGAACAATGAGCTGTTCTTC	CASSYSTSGRNNELFF
TRBD2	-	TRBV12-3/TRBV12-4	TRBJ2-1	TGTGCCAGCAGTTCAACTAGCGGGAGCTCCCTTATAATCGAGCAGTTCTTC	CASSSTSGSSLIIEQFF
TRBD2	-	TRBV30	TRBJ2-1	TGTGCCTGGAGTTTCCTAGCGGGAGAAGGTGAGCAGTTCTTC	CAWSFLAGEGEQFF
TRBD1	many	TRBV7-8	TRBJ2-7	TGTGCCAGCAGCATCCCCGGGACAGGGGATAGGGAGCAGTACTTC	CASSIPGTGDREQYF
-	few	TRBV6-2/TRBV6-3	TRBJ2-7	TGTGCCAGCAGTTACTATAGGGCCACAGAATGGTCCGACGAGCAGTACTTC	CASSYYRATEWSDEQYF
-	once	TRBV28	TRBJ2-3	TGTGCCAGCAGTTTAGGCAATTTGCAGTATTTT	CASSLGNLQYF
TRBD2	-	TRBV5-4	TRBJ2-7	TGTGCCAGCAGCTTGGGACTAGCGGGAGCTTCCTACGAGCAGTACTTC	CASSLGLAGASYEQYF
-	-	TRBV7-8	TRBJ2-3	TGTGCCACTGGCGCCCCAGATACGCAGTATTTT	CATGAPDTQYF
TRBD2	-	TRBV30	TRBJ2-3	TGTGCCTGGAAAAGCCTACTAGCGACAAATACGCAGTATTTT	CAWKSLLATNTQYF
TRBD2	-	TRBV5-1	TRBJ2-7	TGCGCCAGCAGCTTCTACCTAGCGGGAGGCGACGAGCAGTACTTC	CASSFYLAGGDEQYF
-	few	TRBV6-1	TRBJ2-6	TGTGCCATCCGCGGGGACACCAGCTCTGGGGCCAACGTCCTGACTTTC	CAIRGDTSSGANVLTF
-	-	TRBV2	TRBJ2-2	TGTGCCAGCAGTGAAGAGTTCCCCGGGGAGCTGTTTTTT	CASSEEFPGELFF
-	-	TRBV12-3/TRBV12-4	TRBJ2-1	TGTGTCAGCAGTTTGTACGACGACTCCTACAATGAGCAGTTCTTC	CVSSLYDDSYNEQFF
-	many	TRBV29-1	TRBJ2-1	TGCAGCTTCCTAGCTAGCTCCTACAATGAGCAGTTCTTC	CSFLASSYNEQFF
-	few	TRBV12-3/TRBV12-4	TRBJ1-4	TGTGCCAGCAGTTTAGACCTTGTCGGAAAACTGTTTTTT	CASSLDLVGKLFF
TRBD1	-	TRBV28	TRBJ2-7	TGTGCCAGCAGCCGCGGACAGGGAGGAACTTACGAGCAGTACTTC	CASSRGQGGTYEQYF
TRBD1	once	TRBV11-2	TRBJ1-5	TGTGCCGGCAGCCCCACGACAGGGGTAAATCAGCCCCTGCATTTT	CAGSPTTGVNQPLHF
-	-	TRBV6-1	TRBJ2-7	TGTGTCAGCAGTGAAACTGGGCAGCAATCCTACGAGCAGTACTTC	CVSSETGQQSYEQYF
-	many	TRBV12-3/TRBV12-4	TRBJ1-2	TGTGCCAGCAGGGCCGACTGGGCCGGCTACACCTTC	CASRADWAGYTF
-	-	TRBV6-5	TRBJ1-6	TGTGCCAGCAGGTGGGGGACCGATAATTCACCCCTCCACTTT	CASRWGTDNSPLHF
-	many	TRBV12-3/TRBV12-4	TRBJ2-7	TGTGCCAGCAGTTTAGGCGCCCAATGGGGAAGCTCGTTCGAGCAGTACTTC	CASSLGAQWGSSFEQYF
-	few	TRBV7-9	TRBJ2-1	TGTGCCACGAACCAGGGGAGTGCGTACAATGAGCAGTTCTTC	CATNQGSAYNEQFF
TRBD2	-	TRBV11-2	TRBJ2-1	TGTACCAGGAACTTAGGGACTAGCGAGCTAGGGGTCTTC	CTRNLGTSELGVF
-	-	TRBV6-5	TRBJ2-2	TGTGCCAGCAGTTACTCCATTCGATACACAGGGGAGCTGTTTTTT	CASSYSIRYTGELFF
TRBD1	-	TRBV28	TRBJ1-1	TGTGCCAGCAGTCCCGGGACAGGGCTTAACACTGAAGCTTTCTTT	CASSPGTGLNTEAFF
-	-	TRBV13	TRBJ2-2	TGTGCCAGCAGCTCGCAAGAGCTGTTCTTT	CASSSQELFF
-	-	TRBV6-5	TRBJ2-5	TGTGCCAGCAGCGGGACTTCTCAAGAGACCCAGTACTTC	CASSGTSQETQYF
-	-	TRBV11-2	TRBJ1-3	TGTGACAGCAGGTTAGGGATTACTTATGGAAACACCATATATTTT	CDSRLGITYGNTIYF
TRBD2	once	TRBV11-2	TRBJ2-1	TGTGCCAGCAGCTTAATCTTAACTAGCGGGAGAAGAATGGAGCAGTTCTTC	CASSLILTSGRRMEQFF
-	-	TRBV11-2	TRBJ2-7	TGTGCCGGCAGCCCGACAGACTACGAGCAGTACTTC	CAGSPTDYEQYF
-	-	TRBV29-1	TRBJ1-5	TGCAGCGTCACCTGGGGGGCGAATCAGCCCCAGCATTTT	CSVTWGANQPQHF